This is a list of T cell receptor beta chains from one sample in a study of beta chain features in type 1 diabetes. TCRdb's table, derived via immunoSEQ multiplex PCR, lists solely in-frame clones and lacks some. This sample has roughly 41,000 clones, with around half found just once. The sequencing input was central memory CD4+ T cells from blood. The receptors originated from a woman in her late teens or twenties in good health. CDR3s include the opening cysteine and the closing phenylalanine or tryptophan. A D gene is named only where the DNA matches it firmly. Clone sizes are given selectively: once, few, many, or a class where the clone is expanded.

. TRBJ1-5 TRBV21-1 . TGTGCCAGCAGCACTTCAAACCGATTCCCGGGACAGCACAATCAGCCCCAGCATTTT CASSTSNRFPGQHNQPQHF
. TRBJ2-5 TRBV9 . TGTGCCAGCAGCCCATATCACAGCAGGGAGACCCAGTACTTC CASSPYHSRETQYF
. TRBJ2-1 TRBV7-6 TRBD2 TGTGCCAGCAGCCCAATGCTAGGACTAGCTGGAAATGAGCAGTTCTTC CASSPMLGLAGNEQFF
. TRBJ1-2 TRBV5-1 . TGCGCCAGCAGCGGAGAAGGGGATTATGGCTACACCTTC CASSGEGDYGYTF
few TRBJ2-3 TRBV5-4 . TGTGCCAGCAGCCCCACCAGCGGCACCCGGGATACGCAGTATTTT CASSPTSGTRDTQYF
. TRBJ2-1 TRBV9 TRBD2 TGTGCCAGCAGCAAAGAAGGACTAGCGGGAATGCAGTTCTTC CASSKEGLAGMQFF
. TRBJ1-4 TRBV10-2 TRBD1 TGCGCCAGCAGCCCCGACAGGGAGGATGAAAAACTGTTTTTT CASSPDREDEKLFF
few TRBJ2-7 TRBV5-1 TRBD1 TGCGCCAGCAGCGAGGGACAGTATACAGACGAGCAGTACTTC CASSEGQYTDEQYF
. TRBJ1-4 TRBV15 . TGTGCCACCAGCAGGACGGGGAGGGAAAAACTGTTTTTT CATSRTGREKLFF
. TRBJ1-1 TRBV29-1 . TGCAGCGTTGACAGGGGAAAGGTCACTGAAGCTTTCTTT CSVDRGKVTEAFF
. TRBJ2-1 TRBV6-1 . TGTGCCAGCAAGCCGCTCCAGGACAGCTACAATGAGCAGTTCTTC CASKPLQDSYNEQFF
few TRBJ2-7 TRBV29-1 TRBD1 TGCAGCGTCCGCCAGGGGGCCTACGAGCAGTACTTC CSVRQGAYEQYF
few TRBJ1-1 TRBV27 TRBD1 TGTGCCAGCAGTTGGGGTAGGGGGCGGGTTTTCACTGAAGCTTTCTTT CASSWGRGRVFTEAFF
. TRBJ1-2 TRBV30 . TGTGCCTGGAGTGTACCTGAAGCAGGGCCTCACTATGGCTACACCTTC CAWSVPEAGPHYGYTF
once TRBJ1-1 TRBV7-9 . TGTGCCAGCAGCTTATTGGGAGGGGCGAACACTGAAGCTTTCTTT CASSLLGGANTEAFF
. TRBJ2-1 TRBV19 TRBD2 TGTGCCAGTAGTAATCTGGGGCTGCGGGGGTCCTACAATGAGCAGTTCTTC CASSNLGLRGSYNEQFF
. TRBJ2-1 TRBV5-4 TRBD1 TGTGCCAGCAGCCCACAGGGGGCGACGTACAATGAGCAGTTCTTC CASSPQGATYNEQFF
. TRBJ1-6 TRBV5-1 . TGCGCCAGCAGCTTGGGCCAGGGGAGTTTTAATTCACCCCTCCACTTT CASSLGQGSFNSPLHF
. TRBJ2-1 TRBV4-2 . TGTGCCAGCAGCCAAGACCAGAGGTCCAATGAGCAGTTCTTC CASSQDQRSNEQFF
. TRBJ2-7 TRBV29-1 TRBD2 TGCAGCGTTCGGGTTAGCGGGATTATCGAGCAGTACTTC CSVRVSGIIEQYF
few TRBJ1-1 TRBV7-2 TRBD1 TGTGCCAGCAGGATACAGGGGGCGACTGAAGCTTTCTTT CASRIQGATEAFF
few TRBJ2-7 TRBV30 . TGTGCCTGGAAGCAGGGGAGCTACGAGCAGTACTTC CAWKQGSYEQYF
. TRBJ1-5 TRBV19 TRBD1 TGTGCCAGTAGCTTGACAGGGGAATTCGGTCAGCCCCAGCATTTT CASSLTGEFGQPQHF
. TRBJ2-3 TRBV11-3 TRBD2 TGTGCCAGCAGACTAGCGGGGCGGGATTACGTCGGTCCAGATACGCAGTATTTT CASRLAGRDYVGPDTQYF
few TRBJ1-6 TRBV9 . TGTGCCAGCAGCGTAGGTGAGGCCCGAGATAATTCACCCCTCCACTTT CASSVGEARDNSPLHF
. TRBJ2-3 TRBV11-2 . TGTGCCAGCAGCCCTGGACAGTCCACAGATACGCAGTATTTT CASSPGQSTDTQYF
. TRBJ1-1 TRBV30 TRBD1 TGTGCCTGGGCGTACCCGGGACAGGGAGCTTTCTTT CAWAYPGQGAFF
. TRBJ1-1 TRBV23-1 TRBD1 TGCGTTTGGGCTAGGAAACTCTGGGACAGGGTGGGGGACACTGAAGCTTTCTTT CVWARKLWDRVGDTEAFF
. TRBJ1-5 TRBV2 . TGTGCCAGCAGGGCGGGAAGCGGCAATCAGCCCCAGCATTTT CASRAGSGNQPQHF
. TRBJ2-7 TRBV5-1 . TGCGCCAGCACCCAGGGGGGCGAGCAGTACTTC CASTQGGEQYF
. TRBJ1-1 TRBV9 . TGTGCCAGCAGGCCCAGGGACACTGAAGCTTTCTTT CASRPRDTEAFF
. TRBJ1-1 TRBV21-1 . TGTGCCAGCAGCAAAAGGACACAAATGAACACTGAAGCTTTCTTT CASSKRTQMNTEAFF
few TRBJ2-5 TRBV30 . TGTGCCTGGAGTGTACAGGTCAAGGAGACCCAGTACTTC CAWSVQVKETQYF
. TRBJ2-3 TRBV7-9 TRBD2 TGTGCCAGCAGCCCCAAAGTCAGACTAGCGGGAGTGGGTGATACGCAGTATTTT CASSPKVRLAGVGDTQYF
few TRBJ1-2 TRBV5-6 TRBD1 TGTGCCAGCAGCAAATCCGGGACAGGGGCTCCCTATGGCTACACCTTC CASSKSGTGAPYGYTF
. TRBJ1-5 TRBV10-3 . TGTGCCATCAGTGAGGGTCAGGCTGCTCAGCCCCAGCATTTT CAISEGQAAQPQHF
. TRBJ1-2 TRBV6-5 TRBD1 TGTGCCAGCAGCCCCTCCCCGGGCAGGGGGCACGGCTACACCTTC CASSPSPGRGHGYTF
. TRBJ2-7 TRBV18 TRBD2 TGTGCCAGCTCACCGACGTCCCGGGGGGGGTACGAGCAGTACTTC CASSPTSRGGYEQYF
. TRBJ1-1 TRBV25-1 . TGTGCCAGCAGTGAAGACAGAAAAGCTTTCTTT CASSEDRKAFF
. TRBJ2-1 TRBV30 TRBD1 TGTGCCTGGAGTCCAGACAGGGACGAGCAGTTCTTC CAWSPDRDEQFF
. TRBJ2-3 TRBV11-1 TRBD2 TGTGCCAGCAGCGGGGGGACTAGCTTCACAGATACGCAGTATTTT CASSGGTSFTDTQYF
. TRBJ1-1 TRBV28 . TGTGCCAGCAGTCTCGAGTCTGAAGCTTTCTTT CASSLESEAFF
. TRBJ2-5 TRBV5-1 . TGCGCCAGCAGCTTGTCAGTTGGAGAGACCCAGTACTTC CASSLSVGETQYF
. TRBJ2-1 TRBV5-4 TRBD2 TGTGCCAGCAGCCCTCAGGGAAGCGGGAGAACCTACAATGAGCAGTTCTTC CASSPQGSGRTYNEQFF
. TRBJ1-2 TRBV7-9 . TGTGCCAGCAGCGCCCTTAAGGGGAAGGGGGACTATGGCTACACCTTC CASSALKGKGDYGYTF
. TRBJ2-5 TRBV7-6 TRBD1 TGTGCCAGCAGCCCAAGAATCCCCACAGGGGGAGAGACCCAGTACTTC CASSPRIPTGGETQYF
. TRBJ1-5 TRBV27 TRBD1 TGTGCCAGCGGAGACAGGGGGCGTCAGCCCCAGCATTTT CASGDRGRQPQHF
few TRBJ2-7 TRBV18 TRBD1 TGTGCCAGCTCACCGAGGGACAGGGGGGGCTACGAGCAGTACTTC CASSPRDRGGYEQYF
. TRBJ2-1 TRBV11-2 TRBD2 TGTGCCAGCAGCCCTCAGGTCGGGCTAGCGGATATCTACAATGAGCAGTTCTTC CASSPQVGLADIYNEQFF
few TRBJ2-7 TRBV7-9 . TGTGCCAGCAGCTTAGGCCAGGCACGTACCTACGAGCAGTACTTC CASSLGQARTYEQYF
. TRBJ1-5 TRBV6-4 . TGTGCCAGCAGTGACTCGGGCAGGGATAACAATCAGCCCCAGCATTTT CASSDSGRDNNQPQHF
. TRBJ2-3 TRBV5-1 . TGCGCCAGCAGCTTAGGGACTAGCACAGATACGCAGTATTTT CASSLGTSTDTQYF
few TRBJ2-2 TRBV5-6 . TGTGCCAGCAGCTTGTATGGAGCGAACACCGGGGAGCTGTTTTTT CASSLYGANTGELFF